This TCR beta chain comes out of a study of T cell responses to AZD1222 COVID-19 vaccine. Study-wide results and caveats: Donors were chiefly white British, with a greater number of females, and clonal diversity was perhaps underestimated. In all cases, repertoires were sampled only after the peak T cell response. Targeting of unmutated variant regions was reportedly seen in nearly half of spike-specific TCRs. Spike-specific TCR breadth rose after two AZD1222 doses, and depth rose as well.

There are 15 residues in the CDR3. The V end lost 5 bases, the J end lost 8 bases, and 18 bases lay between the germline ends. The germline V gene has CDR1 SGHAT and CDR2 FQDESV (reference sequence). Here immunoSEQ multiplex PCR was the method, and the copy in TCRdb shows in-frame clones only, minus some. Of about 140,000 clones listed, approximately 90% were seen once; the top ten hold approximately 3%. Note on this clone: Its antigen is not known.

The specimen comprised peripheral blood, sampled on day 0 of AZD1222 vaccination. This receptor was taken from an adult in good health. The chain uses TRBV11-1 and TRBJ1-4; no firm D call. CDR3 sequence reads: CASSLRRQAGEKLFF. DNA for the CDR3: TGTGCCAGCAGCCTTCGTCGGCAGGCGGGGGAAAAACTGTTTTTT. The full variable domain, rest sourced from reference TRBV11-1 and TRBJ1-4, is EAEVAQSPRYKITEKSQAVAFWCDPISGHATLYWYRQILGQGPELLVQFQDESVVDDSQLPKDRFSAERLKGVDSTLKIQPAELGDSAMYLCASSLRRQAGEKLFFGSGTQLSVL.